This entry lists 14 T cell receptor beta chains sequenced from one sample in a study of T cell responses to AZD1222 COVID-19 vaccine (dated by TCRdb to the early 2020s). The time point label here, explained by the study, means: baseline before first vaccination. The library was prepared using the immunoSEQ multiplex PCR assay. The table comes from immuneACCESS by way of TCRdb, which keeps in-frame sequences with V and J called. Part of the clones is missing from these tables; in studies checked, under half for an unresolved V gene and the rest for unknown reasons. This sample gives 150,000 to 200,000 clones in total; 90% to 95% of them show up just once. The top ten hold 0.6% to 0.7% of the sample. This specimen was peripheral blood, taken on day 0 of AZD1222 vaccination. Receptors were obtained from an adult in good health.

This chain connects TRBV15 to TRBJ2-5, with a tentative D call TRBD2 (5 bases). The CDR3 has 12 amino acids. V lost 1 base to trimming and J lost 5 bases, with 5 bases between them. Germline V lookup: CDR1 LNHNV, CDR2 YYDKDF (reference sequence). CDR3: CATSRGGETQYF. Here the CDR3 DNA reads TGTGCCACCAGCAGAGGAGGGGAGACCCAGTACTTC.

The gene calls are TRBV4-1 and TRBJ1-1; 7 bases are a match to TRBD1. CDR1 MGHRA and CDR2 YSYEKL come from the germline V gene. Unmatched junction bases numbered 5, after V lost 3 bases and J lost 7 bases. The CDR3 is 13 residues long. CDR3 DNA sequence: TGCGCCAGCAGCCAGACAGGGAAGCTTGAAGCTTTCTTT. Translated, it gives CASSQTGKLEAFF.

The CDR3 DNA sequence: TGTGCCAGCAGCCAAGTGGGCAGGGGAGTTGACTCCTACGAGCAGTACTTC. This encodes CASSQVGRGVDSYEQYF. The J gene is TRBJ2-7, the V gene TRBV4-2; a weak D match, TRBD1 (6 bases). The V gene's germline CDR1 is LGHNA and CDR2 YNFKEQ. With 1 base removed from V and 0 bases from J, the gap between germline ends came to 16 bases. The CDR3 is made up of 17 amino acids.

This chain links TRBV27 with TRBJ1-6; possibly TRBD1 for D (6 bases). This CDR3 is built from 15 residues. Germline assignment: CDR1 MNHEY and CDR2 SMNVEV (reference sequence). Trimming cost V 7 bases and J 1 base, with 11 bases left between them. The CDR3 spells CASTVGGSYNSPLHF. The CDR3 DNA is TGTGCCAGCACCGTAGGGGGGTCCTATAATTCACCCCTCCACTTT.

The chain uses TRBV7-9 and TRBJ2-1; 8 bases fit TRBD2. Germline loops: CDR1 SEHNR, CDR2 FQNEAQ (reference sequence). CDR3 size: 15 residues. Unmatched junction bases numbered 12, after V lost 5 bases and J lost 9 bases. CDR3 nucleotides: TGTGCCAGCAGCCCAGCGAGGGATAGCGGGATTGAGCAGTTCTTC. Amino acids: CASSPARDSGIEQFF.

The V and J genes are TRBV30 and TRBJ1-1; D possibly corresponds to TRBD1 (6 bases). The CDR3 length is 14 residues. Trimming shortened V by 4 bases and J by 1 base, and 13 bases separated the two germline ends. CDR1 and CDR2 (germline): GTSNPN, SVGIG (reference sequence). CDR3 DNA: TGTGCCTGGACTCCCGGGACACCGAACACTGAAGCTTTCTTT. Its translation: CAWTPGTPNTEAFF.

The chain joins TRBV12-5 to TRBJ2-3; D possibly corresponds to TRBD2 (6 bases). The CDR3 consists of 12 residues. CDR1 is LGHNT and CDR2 is FRNRAP in the germline V gene. Trimming stripped 5 bases from V and 8 bases from J, with 11 bases between. The CDR3, as DNA: TGTGCTAGTGGTCTGGAGGGCCGTACGCAGTATTTT. Amino acids: CASGLEGRTQYF.

A single count supports this clone. The V and J genes are TRBV28 and TRBJ1-2; TRBD1 might be the D (5 bases). Germline assignment: CDR1 MDHEN and CDR2 SYDVKM. The length of the CDR3 is 13 residues. Deletions cut 4 bases from V and 6 bases from J, with 12 bases between. This CDR3 is CASSSQGYHGYTF. Here the CDR3 DNA reads TGTGCCAGCAGTTCCCAGGGTTATCATGGCTACACCTTC.

This chain connects TRBV11-2 to TRBJ1-1, with D hard to call. With 2 bases removed from V and 3 bases from J, the gap between germline ends came to 16 bases. Germline V CDR1 and CDR2: SGHAT, FQNNGV. The CDR3 consists of 16 residues. The CDR3 DNA is TGTGCCAGCAGCTTAAGGGTCGCGCGTGGGGACACTGAAGCTTTCTTT. The encoded protein is CASSLRVARGDTEAFF.

The genes are TRBV4-1 and TRBJ2-1, with TRBD1 matching over 12 bases. V lost 11 bases and J lost 7; bases outside the gene matches: 6. Per the germline V gene, CDR1 is MGHRA and CDR2 is YSYEKL. This CDR3 has 13 residues. CDR3 nucleotide sequence: TGCGCCGGAGGGACAGGGGGCTTGAATGAGCAGTTCTTC. Its translation: CAGGTGGLNEQFF.

CDR3 sequence: CASSFSRGQQRPEAFF. The CDR3 DNA is TGCGCCAGCAGCTTCTCTCGGGGCCAACAGAGGCCTGAAGCTTTCTTT. The J gene is TRBJ1-1, the V gene TRBV5-1, with D possibly TRBD1 on 5 matching bases. Deletions cut 2 bases from V and 6 bases from J, with 20 bases between. This CDR3 spans 16 amino acids. The germline CDR1 and CDR2 sequences are SGHRS and YFSETQ.

The chain employs TRBV5-1 and TRBJ1-2; tentatively, D is TRBD1 (5 bases). CDR3 length equals 12 residues. From germline, CDR1 is SGHRS and CDR2 YFSETQ. The V end lost 4 bases, the J end lost 8 bases, and 12 bases lay between the germline ends. The CDR3 nucleotides read TGCGCCAGCAGCAAAGGGCGGGACGGCTACACCTTC. This translates into CASSKGRDGYTF.

The V gene is TRBV2, the J gene TRBJ1-5, with D hard to call. The CDR3 runs to 12 residues. Germline V gene lookup returns CDR1 SNHLY and CDR2 FYNNEI. Trimming removed 8 bases at V and 3 bases at J, with 8 bases between. In nucleotides, the CDR3 is TGTGCCAGCCAGGATGCCAATCAGCCCCAGCATTTT. Amino acid sequence: CASQDANQPQHF.

The J gene is TRBJ2-3, the V gene TRBV3-1 (or the pseudogene TRBV3-2), with D perhaps matching TRBD2 (5 bases). This CDR3 comprises 13 residues. The germline CDR1 and CDR2 sequences are LGHDT and YNNKEL (reference sequence). V was clipped by 1 base and J by 10 bases, with 12 bases between them. CDR3: CASSQGVIGAQYF. CDR3 nucleotide sequence: TGTGCCAGCAGCCAAGGAGTGATCGGGGCGCAGTATTTT.